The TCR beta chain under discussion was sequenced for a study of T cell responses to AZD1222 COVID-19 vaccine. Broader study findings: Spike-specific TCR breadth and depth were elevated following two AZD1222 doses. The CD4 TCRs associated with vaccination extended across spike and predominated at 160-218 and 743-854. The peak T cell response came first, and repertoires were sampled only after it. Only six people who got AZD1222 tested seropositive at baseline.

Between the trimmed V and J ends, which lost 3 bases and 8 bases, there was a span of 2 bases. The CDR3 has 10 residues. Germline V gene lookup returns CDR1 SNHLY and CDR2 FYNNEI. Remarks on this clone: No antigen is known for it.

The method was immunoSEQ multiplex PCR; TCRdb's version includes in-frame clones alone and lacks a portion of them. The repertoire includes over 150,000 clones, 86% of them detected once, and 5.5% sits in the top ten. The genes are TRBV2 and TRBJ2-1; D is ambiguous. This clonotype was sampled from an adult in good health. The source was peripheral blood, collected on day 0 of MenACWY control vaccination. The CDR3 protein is CASSDYEQFF. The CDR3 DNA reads TGTGCCAGCAGTGATTATGAGCAGTTCTTC.